One sample yielded the 14 T cell receptor beta chains listed below, sequenced in a study of CD8 T cell repertoires and HIV-1 epitope variants. Their specific antigens are unknown. Generated by immunoSEQ multiplex PCR, the TCRdb table keeps only in-frame clones and is missing some. Among fewer than 2,000 clones listed, 69% were seen once. The sequenced material came from cultured CD8+ T cells derived from PBMCs. The receptors stem from a male donor with HIV.

V gene TRBV7-2 combines with J gene TRBJ2-3, with TRBD2 identical over 11 bases. Germline values: CDR1 SGHTA, CDR2 FQGNSA. The trim removed 1 base at V and 2 bases at J, leaving 11 bases unmatched. This CDR3 contains 19 residues. CDR3 coding DNA: TGTGCCAGCAGCTTAGTACGGGGGCTGACTAGCGGGGCCACAGATACGCAGTATTTT. Amino acids: CASSLVRGLTSGATDTQYF.

V and J are TRBV10-1 and TRBJ2-1; 12 bases are a match to TRBD2. V shed 0 bases and J 4 bases; nucleotides not matched to a gene: 10. Germline V CDR1 and CDR2: WNHNN, SYGVQD (reference sequence). This CDR3 is 19 amino acids long. The CDR3 region is CASSESIRLAGVEYNEQFF. CDR3 nucleotide sequence: TGCGCCAGCAGTGAGTCTATCCGACTAGCGGGAGTGGAATACAATGAGCAGTTCTTC.

This clone appeared a few times. The J gene is TRBJ2-7, the V gene TRBV7-9; D unresolved. The CDR3 loop spans 13 amino acids. Germline CDR1 and CDR2: SEHNR and FQNEAQ (reference sequence). The V and J ends lost 4 bases and 0 bases respectively, with 7 bases between them. The CDR3 region is CASSSMSSYEQYF. The CDR3 coding sequence is TGTGCCAGCAGCTCTATGTCCTCCTACGAGCAGTACTTC.

This clone was seen a single time. The V call is TRBV28, the J call TRBJ1-5; D is ambiguous. The germline V gene has CDR1 MDHEN and CDR2 SYDVKM. V shed 3 bases and J shed 0 bases, with 15 bases lying between them. CDR3 size: 17 residues. The chain's CDR3 is CASSFGTQTYSNQPQHF. The CDR3 region has the DNA TGTGCCAGCAGTTTTGGTACGCAAACGTATAGCAATCAGCCCCAGCATTTT.

The genes are TRBV28 and TRBJ2-7; D possibly corresponds to TRBD2 (5 bases). The V and J ends lost 3 bases and 2 bases respectively, with 23 bases between them. This CDR3 region has 18 residues. The germline V gene encodes CDR1 MDHEN and CDR2 SYDVKM. The chain's CDR3 is CASSFSTTLGRPTYEQYF. In DNA, the CDR3 is TGTGCCAGCAGTTTTTCGACAACACTAGGACGGCCCACCTACGAGCAGTACTTC.

The chain joins TRBV7-6 to TRBJ2-1, with 7 nucleotides matching TRBD2. Unmatched junction bases numbered 7, after V lost 3 bases and J lost 8 bases. This CDR3 has 14 residues. Per germline, CDR1 SGHVS and CDR2 FNYEAQ. The CDR3 loop reads CASSLGGRGDEQFF. The CDR3 coding sequence is TGTGCCAGCAGCTTGGGCGGGAGAGGCGATGAGCAGTTCTTC. Variable domain in full (rest from reference TRBV7-6 and TRBJ2-1): GAGVSQSPRYKVTKRGQDVALRCDPISGHVSLYWYRQALGQGPEFLTYFNYEAQQDKSGLPNDRFSAERPEGSISTLTIQRTEQRDSAMYRCASSLGGRGDEQFFGPGTRLTVL.

The J gene is TRBJ2-3, the V gene TRBV9; D is uncertain. The CDR3 sequence is 14 residues long. V gave up 0 bases and J gave up 2 bases, with 7 bases separating them. Germline V CDR1 and CDR2: SGDLS, YYNGEE. CDR3 nucleotides: TGTGCCAGCAGCGTAGGACATAACACAGATACGCAGTATTTT. This gives the protein CASSVGHNTDTQYF.

This clone showed up just a few times. The rearrangement uses TRBV6-4 and TRBJ1-2; 12 bases map to TRBD1. CDR3 length: 18 amino acids. Germline V gene sequence: CDR1 MRHNA, CDR2 SNTAGT. The V and J ends lost 4 bases and 4 bases, in that order; junction bases with no gene match: 13. The CDR3 nucleotides read TGTGCCAGCAGTGTCCCCCCCAGGGACAGGGGGCTTGTCTATGGCTACACCTTC. Its translation is CASSVPPRDRGLVYGYTF.

The V call is TRBV10-3, the J call TRBJ2-5, with 11 bases fitting TRBD1. Germline CDR1 ENHRY, CDR2 SYGVKD. This CDR3 contains 16 residues. V trimming: 3 bases; J trimming: 5 bases; junction bases outside the gene matches: 8. The DNA for the CDR3 is TGTGCCATCAGTGACCCCGGACAGGGGGCCGGGGAGACCCAGTACTTC. Translating gives CAISDPGQGAGETQYF.

This chain uses TRBV5-6 with TRBJ2-1; D possibly corresponds to TRBD2 (6 bases). The V gene lost 5 bases and the J gene lost 0 bases, with 9 bases spanning the gap. The germline V gene encodes CDR1 SGHDT and CDR2 YYEEEE. The CDR3 loop spans 14 amino acids. DNA for the CDR3: TGTGCCAGCAGTCCGACTAGCTCCTACAATGAGCAGTTCTTC. Its protein is CASSPTSSYNEQFF. Full variable domain (outside the CDR3, taken from reference TRBV5-6 and TRBJ2-1): DAGVTQSPTHLIKTRGQQVTLRCSPKSGHDTVSWYQQALGQGPQFIFQYYEEEERQRGNFPDRFSGHQFPNYSSELNVNALLLGDSALYLCASSPTSSYNEQFFGPGTRLTVL.

The chain combines TRBV10-3 with TRBJ2-3; the match to TRBD1 covers 10 bases. The V gene's germline CDR1 is ENHRY and CDR2 SYGVKD. Germline trimming cut 3 bases from V and 2 bases from J; bases unmatched to any gene: 14. The CDR3 loop spans 19 amino acids. In nucleotides, the CDR3 is TGTGCCATCAGTGACCCACACGAACGACAGGGGGCTAACACAGATACGCAGTATTTT. It is translated as CAISDPHERQGANTDTQYF.

In its sample, this clone was seen a few times. Other DNA sequences from this sample encode an identical CDR3 as well. The CDR3, as DNA: TGTGCCATCAGTGAAGGCGACACTGAAGCTTTCTTT. Its translation: CAISEGDTEAFF. The rearrangement joins TRBV10-3 to TRBJ1-1, with D hard to call. CDR1 ENHRY and CDR2 SYGVKD come from the germline V gene. Trimming removed 3 bases from V and 3 bases from J, with 5 bases in between. CDR3 length: 12 residues.

This clone occurred a few times. The V and J genes are TRBV5-1 and TRBJ2-7, with 8 bases aligning to TRBD2. CDR3 length: 15 residues. The germline CDR1 and CDR2 sequences are SGHRS and YFSETQ. V lost 4 bases, J lost 0 bases, and 6 bases stayed unmatched. The CDR3 coding sequence is TGCGCCAGCAGCCCTCTAGGGACTAGCTCCTACGAGCAGTACTTC. Translation gives CASSPLGTSSYEQYF.

This rearrangement joins TRBV11-3 to TRBJ2-1, with no clear D. Trimming pared 6 bases from V and 4 bases from J, leaving 10 bases between. CDR1 is SGHNT, CDR2 YENEEA, per germline. CDR3 length: 13 residues. CDR3 nucleotides: TGTGCCAGCAGTTTCCGGTCGTACAATGAGCAGTTCTTC. Translation gives CASSFRSYNEQFF.